This T cell receptor beta chain stems from a study of cytomegalovirus exposure and HLA in healthy donors. Germline CDR1 reads SGHTA; CDR2 reads FQGTGA. Trimming at V came to 5 bases and at J to 3 bases, leaving 7 bases not matched to a gene. The CDR3 loop spans 16 amino acids. It was with 60 Vbeta and 13 Jbeta primers that the PCR ran. TCRdb's table, derived via immunoSEQ multiplex PCR, lists solely in-frame clones and lacks some. The top ten hold roughly 1.5% of the sample, which has about 190,000 clones, approximately 79% seen once. This clone turned up a few times. The TCR comes from a woman in her late teens or twenties in good health and CMV-seronegative. The chain uses TRBV7-3 and TRBJ2-2, with TRBD2 matching over 9 bases. Sequencing was done on a sample of PBMCs. The CDR3 DNA sequence: TGTGCCAGCAGCCTCTCGGGACTAGCTGACACCGGGGAGCTGTTTTTT. Amino acid sequence: CASSLSGLADTGELFF.